What follows are 11 T cell receptor beta chains derived from one specimen sequenced in a study of blood T cells in healthy people across ages (dated by TCRdb to the mid-2010s). Library creation used 5' RACE. The data were produced on an Illumina HiSeq 2500. A second about 7 to 12 cycle PCR used a sample-barcoded 5' primer and a J-beta primer mix. TCRdb reprocessed the public reads (quality trimming at Q25 with fastp, clone calling with MiXCR) and kept in-frame beta chains. Under each unique CDR3 protein, matching rows form one entry showing the most common genes and DNA. This sample comprises 750,000 to 1,000,000 distinct CDR3 sequences, roughly 29% of them detected only once. The top ten constitute around 9.6% of the sample. Another study also made use of these data, one on T cells of mothers and their children.

What was sequenced was blood. Receptor source: a middle-aged woman in good health.

The chain couples TRBV6-6 to TRBJ1-3, with TRBD1 as a possible D gene (5 bases). Germline CDR1 reads MNHNY; CDR2 reads SVGAGI (reference sequence). This CDR3 has 12 residues. With 11 bases removed from V and 4 bases from J, the gap between germline ends came to 12 bases. The CDR3, as DNA: TGTGCCGGGGGGACCGAAGGAAACACCATATATTTT. Its translation: CAGGTEGNTIYF.

For this clonotype: A read error is possible here, since a much larger clone lies one base away. This rearrangement joins TRBV10-2 to TRBJ2-1; D is tentatively TRBD1 or TRBD2 (6 bases each). The V end was cut by 2 bases, the J end by 13 bases, with 24 bases between. The CDR3 is 16 residues long. CDR1 and CDR2 from the germline V gene are WSHSY and SAAADI. The CDR3 coding sequence is TGCGCCAGCAGTGAGCTCTTAGGGGGGCGGGAAGAGACCCAGTTCTTC. It encodes CASSELLGGREETQFF.

This clonotype has ten or more counts. The chain joins TRBV27 to TRBJ2-7; 9 nucleotides match TRBD1. The CDR3 contains 14 residues. The trim removed 6 bases at V and 4 bases at J, leaving 7 bases unmatched. Germline values: CDR1 MNHEY, CDR2 SMNVEV (reference sequence). CDR3 in DNA: TGTGCCAGCAGATTTTTACAGGGGGCTTACGAGCAGTACTTC. This sequence encodes CASRFLQGAYEQYF.

This clonotype was seen a few times. This sequence may be a read error, since a much larger clone differs from it by one base. V gene TRBV6-5 combines with J gene TRBJ1-2; D is ambiguous. The V gene lost 4 bases and the J gene lost 2 bases, with 8 bases spanning the gap. Per the germline V gene, CDR1 is MNHEY and CDR2 is SVGAGI. The CDR3 is made up of 13 amino acids. CDR3 in amino acids: CASSFDINYGYTF. DNA of the CDR3: TGTGCCAGCAGTTTCGACATCAACTATGGCTACACCTTC.

The table lists this clonotype with many counts. The chain carries TRBV27 and TRBJ2-1; TRBD2 aligns across 7 bases. CDR3 length: 14 residues. J gave up 4 bases and V 3 bases, and 3 bases lay outside the gene matches. The V gene's germline CDR1 is MNHEY and CDR2 SMNVEV (reference sequence). CDR3: CASSFRTRYNEQFF. The CDR3 DNA is TGTGCCAGCAGTTTCCGGACTAGATACAATGAGCAGTTCTTC.

The chain recombines TRBV12-3 or TRBV12-4 with TRBJ2-1; weak D call: TRBD1 (7 bases). There are 17 residues in the CDR3. V lost 4 bases, J lost 12 bases, and 28 bases lay in between. The chain's CDR3 is CASSSFPPGLGTGVQFF. The CDR3, as DNA: TGTGCCAGCAGTTCCTTTCCTCCGGGACTGGGCACAGGGGTGCAGTTCTTC.

The chain joins TRBV6-5 to TRBJ2-7; weak D call: TRBD1 (6 bases). With 4 bases removed from V and 5 bases from J, the gap between germline ends came to 24 bases. CDR1 and CDR2 (germline): MNHEY, SVGAGI. The CDR3 consists of 17 residues. The CDR3 bases are TGTGCCAGCAGTTTCCGCAATACTGTAACAGGGACCCACGAGCAGTACTTC. Amino acid sequence: CASSFRNTVTGTHEQYF.

CDR3 amino acids: CASSSPGTGREKLFF. Written as DNA, the CDR3 is TGTGCCAGCAGTAGTCCCGGGACAGGGAGGGAAAAACTGTTTTTT. The rearrangement links TRBV12-3 or TRBV12-4 to TRBJ1-4, with 9 positions matching TRBD1. V trimming: 5 bases; J trimming: 8 bases; junction bases outside the gene matches: 9. CDR3 length: 15 amino acids.

This clonotype was seen ten or more times. The rearrangement uses TRBV5-1 and TRBJ2-7, with a possible D match to TRBD2 (5 bases). The V end lost 0 bases, the J end lost 0 bases, and 10 bases lay between the germline ends. The germline CDR1 and CDR2 sequences are SGHRS and YFSETQ. CDR3 length: 15 residues. As DNA, the CDR3 is TGCGCCAGCAGCTTGGTCGAGCGGAGCTCCTACGAGCAGTACTTC. It codes for CASSLVERSSYEQYF.

This clonotype was counted once. Germline and junction disagree at one end, which may indicate a read error. The chain combines TRBV5-1 with TRBJ2-5; D unresolved. The CDR3 is made up of 14 amino acids. CDR1 SGHRS and CDR2 YFSETQ come from the germline V gene. CDR3 sequence reads: CASSLNSALETRYF. CDR3 nucleotide sequence: TGCGCCAGCAGCTTGAACAGCGCCCTGGAGACCCGGTACTTC. Looking up the rest from reference TRBV5-1 and TRBJ2-5 gives the full variable domain: KAGVTQTPRYLIKTRGQQVTLSCSPISGHRSVSWYQQTPGQGLQFLFEYFSETQRNKGNFPGRFSGRQFSNSRSEMNVSTLELGDSALYLCASSLNSALETRYFGPGTRLLVL.

The chain recombines TRBV18 with TRBJ2-1; D is unresolved. The V end lost 3 bases, the J end lost 9 bases, and 9 bases lay between the germline ends. This CDR3 spans 12 amino acids. Germline lookup yields CDR1 KGHSH and CDR2 LQKENI. CDR3 protein: CASSPLDSEQFF. DNA of the CDR3: TGTGCCAGCTCACCCTTAGACTCTGAGCAGTTCTTC.